The clone carrying this T cell receptor beta chain occurred a few times. The target antigen is unknown. Sorting with CD45RO/CCR7/CD25/CD127/CD95/CD27 yielded naive, central memory, regulatory and stem-like memory CD4+ cells. The data derive from a study of beta chain features in type 1 diabetes. Study overall: The patient and healthy donor groups were comparable for age, gender and cell yields. General study points: TCRB CDR3s from Type 1 diabetes patients were moderately but significantly shorter in all four CD4+ subsets.

The authors reverse transcribed all of the isolated RNA, so sequencing captured expressed TCRB transcripts. Method: immunoSEQ multiplex PCR; TCRdb's copy keeps in-frame clones and lacks some. In the table there are around 250,000 clones, around 14% of which are singletons. Input material: naive CD4+ T cells from blood. This receptor was identified in a man younger than 45 with type 1 diabetes.

The DNA of the CDR3 is TGTGCCAGCAGTTTAGCGGGAGGGAAAAACATTCAGTACTTC. This encodes CASSLAGGKNIQYF. This sequence joins TRBV25-1 and TRBJ2-4, with 11 bases that match TRBD2. CDR3 size: 14 residues. Germline V gene lookup returns CDR1 MGHDK and CDR2 SYGVNS. Germline trimming cut 5 bases from V and 4 bases from J; bases unmatched to any gene: 1.